Here is one T cell receptor (beta chain) with its context. What it binds is not known. The data were obtained in a study of siplizumab effects on memory and regulatory T cells. After removal of 3 bases from V and 7 bases from J, the junction contained 4 bases not matched to a gene. The germline V gene encodes CDR1 SQVTM and CDR2 ANQGSEA. This CDR3 is 14 amino acids long. Repertoires were generated with immunoSEQ multiplex PCR, while TCRdb's copy carries only in-frame clones and drops some. Here the sample spans fewer than 110,000 clones, around 90% being singletons. Study conclusions and caveats: Proliferating Tregs from siplizumab cultures lacked functional confirmation of suppression. A minor fraction of alloreactive clones, and no more, mapped to unstimulated subsets.

Sequenced material: non-Treg CD4+ T cells sorted from blood. This TCR derives from a human donor in good health. The genes are TRBV29-1 and TRBJ2-2; 11 nucleotides match TRBD1. The CDR3 region is CSVDGQGANGELFF. CDR3 in DNA: TGCAGCGTTGATGGACAGGGGGCGAACGGGGAGCTGTTTTTT.